This T cell receptor beta chain was identified in a study of shared T cell receptors in the human thymus. Germline lookup yields CDR1 MDHEN and CDR2 SYDVKM. The CDR3 runs 16 residues. The ends were cut back, 4 bases at V and 3 bases at J, with 18 bases in the middle. The data were produced by immunoSEQ multiplex PCR, yet TCRdb's version contains in-frame clones alone and is incomplete. The profile shows hundreds of thousands of clones, 85% to 90% of them singletons. The sample was also linked to a second study, of human thymus T cells. That investigation notes: Apparent bias marked the V and J gene usage of thymic and blood repertoires. Related research has reported that thymic repertoires overlap highly among unrelated individuals.

The chain combines TRBV28 with TRBJ1-1; D may be TRBD1 (5 bases). Source material: thymocytes. This TCR came from a boy younger than two with a congenital heart defect. CDR3 nucleotide sequence: TGTGCCAGCAGTTCTCTCCCAGGGAGGGAGGACACTGAAGCTTTCTTT. This translates into CASSSLPGREDTEAFF.